This T cell receptor beta chain is drawn from a study of T cells in localized non-small cell lung cancer. The germline CDR1 and CDR2 sequences are MNHNS and SASEGT. The CDR3 has 14 amino acids. After removal of 6 bases from V and 3 bases from J, the junction contained 2 bases not matched to a gene. TCRdb keeps only in-frame clones here, not all; method: immunoSEQ multiplex PCR. This table holds fewer than 20,000 clones, around 93% found once. The sequence was collected from a woman aged 40 to 75 with stage I lung adenocarcinoma. The chain employs TRBV6-1 and TRBJ2-5; 12 positions agree with TRBD1. The sample was peripheral blood, taken before any cancer treatment. The CDR3 nucleotides are TGTGCCAGCAGGGGACAGGGGGCAAAAGAGACCCAGTACTTC. This translates into CASRGQGAKETQYF.